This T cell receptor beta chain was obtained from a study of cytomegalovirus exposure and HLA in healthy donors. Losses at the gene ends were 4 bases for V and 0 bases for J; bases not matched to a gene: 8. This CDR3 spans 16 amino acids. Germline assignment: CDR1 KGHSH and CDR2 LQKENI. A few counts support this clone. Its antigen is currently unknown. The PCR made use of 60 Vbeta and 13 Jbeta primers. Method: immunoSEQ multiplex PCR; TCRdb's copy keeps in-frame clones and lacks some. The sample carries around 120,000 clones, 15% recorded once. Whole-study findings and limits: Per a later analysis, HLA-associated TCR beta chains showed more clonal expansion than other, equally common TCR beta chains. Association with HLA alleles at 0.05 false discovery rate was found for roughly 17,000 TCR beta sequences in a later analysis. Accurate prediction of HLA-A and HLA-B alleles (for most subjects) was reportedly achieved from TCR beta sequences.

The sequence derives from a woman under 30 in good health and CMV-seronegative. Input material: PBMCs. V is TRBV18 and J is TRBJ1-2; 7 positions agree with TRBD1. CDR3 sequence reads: CASSLSGTEANYGYTF. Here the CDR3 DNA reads TGTGCCAGCTCACTATCCGGGACAGAAGCTAACTATGGCTACACCTTC.